This entry lists 16 T cell receptor beta chains sequenced from one sample in a study of graft-versus-host responses after intestinal transplantation. Antigens for these TCRs are unknown. Clones were read by immunoSEQ multiplex PCR, and TCRdb kept only the in-frame ones, dropping some. The sample yields over 100,000 clones, 95% seen once. The sequenced sample was unstimulated CD8+ T cells sorted from spleen or lymph node cells, obtained before intestinal transplant. The receptors originated from a human donor who received an intestinal transplant.

This chain joins TRBV4-1 and TRBJ1-5; D unresolved. Germline CDR1 MGHRA, CDR2 YSYEKL. The CDR3 sequence is 15 residues long. V gave up 0 bases and J gave up 3 bases, with 9 bases separating them. CDR3 amino acids: CASSQDPGNNQPQHF. The CDR3 DNA follows: TGCGCCAGCAGCCAAGACCCGGGAAACAATCAGCCCCAGCATTTT.

V gene TRBV19 combines with J gene TRBJ2-3; 8 bases map to TRBD1. V was clipped by 5 bases and J by 6 bases; unmatched bases: 4. Germline loops: CDR1 LNHDA, CDR2 SQIVND (reference sequence). The CDR3 has 13 amino acids. The CDR3 reads CASSLRGPDTQYF. Here the CDR3 DNA reads TGTGCCAGTAGTCTCAGGGGGCCCGATACGCAGTATTTT.

The chain employs TRBV10-1 and TRBJ2-7; D is possibly TRBD2 (6 bases). Germline lookup yields CDR1 WNHNN and CDR2 SYGVQD (reference sequence). CDR3 length equals 18 residues. With 7 bases removed from V and 0 bases from J, the gap between germline ends came to 25 bases. The CDR3 DNA is TGCGCCAGCACCTCGGCCGAGTGGCGGGGTCAGATCTCCTACGAGCAGTACTTC. The encoded protein is CASTSAEWRGQISYEQYF.

The chain combines TRBV5-5 with TRBJ2-7; 9 bases fit TRBD1. The CDR3 has 14 amino acids. Per the germline V gene, CDR1 is SGHKS and CDR2 is YYEKEE (reference sequence). V gave up 4 bases and J gave up 2 bases; unmatched junction bases: 4. The CDR3 reads CASSIGTGTYEQYF. CDR3 coding DNA: TGTGCCAGCAGCATCGGGACAGGGACCTACGAGCAGTACTTC.

This clone was observed a few times. This chain connects TRBV4-3 to TRBJ2-7, with D maybe TRBD2 (6 bases). CDR1 is LGHNA, CDR2 YSLEER, per germline. CDR3 length: 13 amino acids. V lost 0 bases to trimming and J lost 4 bases, with 7 bases between them. CDR3 sequence reads: CASSQDGGYEQYF. For the CDR3, the DNA is TGCGCCAGCAGCCAAGACGGGGGTTACGAGCAGTACTTC.

The chain carries TRBV29-1 and TRBJ2-3; D is perhaps TRBD1 or TRBD2 (5 bases each). The CDR3 covers 16 residues. V was trimmed by 3 bases and J by 1 base, leaving 17 bases between them. Per germline, CDR1 SQVTM and CDR2 ANQGSEA. The CDR3, as DNA: TGCAGCGTTGATGGGGGAGAGTTCAAAGGCACAGATACGCAGTATTTT. Its protein is CSVDGGEFKGTDTQYF.

Only one count was recorded for this clone. The genes are TRBV5-1 and TRBJ1-1; TRBD1 might be the D (5 bases). This CDR3 contains 14 residues. V was trimmed by 3 bases and J by 4 bases, leaving 13 bases between them. The germline V gene encodes CDR1 SGHRS and CDR2 YFSETQ. For the CDR3, the DNA is TGCGCCAGCAGCTGGGGTAACACAGGCACTGAAGCTTTCTTT. Amino acids: CASSWGNTGTEAFF.

The gene calls are TRBV4-2 and TRBJ2-7, with 9 bases lining up with TRBD1. The CDR3 spans 14 residues. V gave up 1 base and J gave up 3 bases; unmatched junction bases: 1. The germline gives CDR1 LGHNA, CDR2 YNFKEQ. The CDR3 nucleotides read TGTGCCAGCAGCCAAGGGGACAGGGTCTACGAGCAGTACTTC. Protein: CASSQGDRVYEQYF.

The genes are TRBV5-6 and TRBJ1-2, with a weak D call TRBD1 (6 bases). V shed 6 bases and J shed 3 bases, with 18 bases lying between them. Germline CDR1 and CDR2: SGHDT and YYEEEE. The CDR3 is 15 amino acids. The CDR3 bases are TGTGCCAGCACCACCACCTACAGGGACCACTATGGCTACACCTTC. Its translation is CASTTTYRDHYGYTF.

The chain is built from TRBV7-6 and TRBJ2-1; 14 nucleotides match TRBD2. Germline V gives CDR1 SGHVS, CDR2 FNYEAQ. The CDR3 consists of 21 residues. Unmatched junction bases numbered 16, after V lost 4 bases and J lost 2 bases. CDR3 protein: CASSYPRTSGRSNPPYNEQFF. The CDR3 bases are TGTGCCAGCAGCTATCCTCGGACTAGCGGGAGGTCAAACCCCCCCTACAATGAGCAGTTCTTC.

This chain links TRBV4-3 with TRBJ2-3; no firm D call. This CDR3 has 15 amino acids. Per the germline V gene, CDR1 is LGHNA and CDR2 is YSLEER. The germline V and J ends were trimmed by 0 bases and 0 bases, with 7 bases remaining between them. The CDR3 loop reads CASSQDPTSTDTQYF. CDR3 coding DNA: TGCGCCAGCAGCCAAGATCCGACTAGCACAGATACGCAGTATTTT.

The chain is built from TRBV7-3 and TRBJ2-1, with TRBD2 matching 11 bases. V dropped 5 bases and J dropped 3; count of bases not matched to a gene: 3. This CDR3 comprises 15 residues. Germline CDR1 and CDR2: SGHTA and FQGTGA. The CDR3 is CASSLAGGNYNEQFF. The DNA for the CDR3 is TGTGCCAGCAGCCTAGCGGGAGGAAACTACAATGAGCAGTTCTTC.

V usage is TRBV6-1 and J usage is TRBJ2-7, with D unclear. Looked up from germline, CDR1 is MNHNS and CDR2 is SASEGT. Trimming removed 0 bases at V and 3 bases at J, with 24 bases between. The CDR3 sequence is 19 residues long. The CDR3: CASSEALIQSLLWGYEQYF. CDR3 nucleotides: TGTGCCAGCAGTGAAGCGCTGATCCAGAGCTTGTTGTGGGGCTACGAGCAGTACTTC.

This chain joins TRBV27 and TRBJ1-2, with a tentative D call TRBD1 (6 bases). The CDR3 consists of 17 residues. Germline CDR1 MNHEY, CDR2 SMNVEV (reference sequence). Trimming removed 0 bases from V and 4 bases from J, with 18 bases in between. DNA of the CDR3: TGTGCCAGCAGTTTATCCTGGACAGAAGAATTGAGCTATGGCTACACCTTC. This translates into CASSLSWTEELSYGYTF.

V usage is TRBV4-1 and J usage is TRBJ2-3; D is undetermined. The V gene's germline CDR1 is MGHRA and CDR2 YSYEKL. Trimming stripped 4 bases from V and 9 bases from J, with 11 bases between. This CDR3 region has 12 residues. The CDR3 is CASSPPQKTQYF. DNA of the CDR3: TGCGCCAGCAGCCCACCCCAGAAAACGCAGTATTTT.

The chain couples TRBV6-5 to TRBJ2-5, with 10 nucleotides matching TRBD2. From germline, CDR1 is MNHEY and CDR2 SVGAGI. The V and J ends lost 4 bases and 4 bases, in that order; junction bases with no gene match: 3. The CDR3 has 14 residues. CDR3 sequence reads: CASSLAGGGETQYF. CDR3 nucleotide sequence: TGTGCCAGCAGTTTAGCGGGAGGTGGAGAGACCCAGTACTTC.